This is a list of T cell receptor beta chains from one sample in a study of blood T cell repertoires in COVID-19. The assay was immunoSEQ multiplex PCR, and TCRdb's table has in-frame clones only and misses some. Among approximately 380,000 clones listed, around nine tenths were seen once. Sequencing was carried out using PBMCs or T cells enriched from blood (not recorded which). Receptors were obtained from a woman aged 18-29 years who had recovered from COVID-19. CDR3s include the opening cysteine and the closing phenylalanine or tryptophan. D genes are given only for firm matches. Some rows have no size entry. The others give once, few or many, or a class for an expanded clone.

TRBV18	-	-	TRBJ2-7	CASSPPSSYEQYF	TGTGCCAGCTCACCTCCCTCCTCCTACGAGCAGTACTTC
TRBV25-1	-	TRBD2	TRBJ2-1	CASSVRGAYNEQFF	TGTGCCAGCAGTGTGCGGGGGGCCTACAATGAGCAGTTCTTC
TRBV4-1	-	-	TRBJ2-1	CASSQGVAPNEQFF	TGCGCCAGCAGCCAAGGGGTAGCTCCCAATGAGCAGTTCTTC
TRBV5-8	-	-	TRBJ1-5	CASSSQGYSNQPQHF	TGTGCCAGCAGCTCGCAGGGGTATAGCAATCAGCCCCAGCATTTT
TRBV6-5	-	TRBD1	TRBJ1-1	CASSQTGGTEAFF	TGTGCCAGCAGCCAAACAGGGGGCACTGAAGCTTTCTTT
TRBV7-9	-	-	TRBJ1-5	CASSSGDQPQHF	TGTGCCAGCAGCTCGGGGGATCAGCCCCAGCATTTT
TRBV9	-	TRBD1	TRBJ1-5	CASSPHRGDQPQHF	TGTGCCAGCAGCCCACACAGGGGGGATCAGCCCCAGCATTTT
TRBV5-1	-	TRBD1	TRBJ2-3	CASSAGQGTDTQYF	TGCGCCAGCAGCGCGGGACAGGGAACAGATACGCAGTATTTT
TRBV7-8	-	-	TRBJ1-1	CASSQERWGAGAFF	TGTGCCAGCAGCCAAGAAAGATGGGGCGCGGGGGCTTTCTTT
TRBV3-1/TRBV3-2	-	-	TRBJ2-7	CASSQEGARGISEQYF	TGTGCCAGCAGCCAAGAAGGGGCCAGGGGCATCAGCGAGCAGTACTTC
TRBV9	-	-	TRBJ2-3	CASSVGLAGADTQYF	TGTGCCAGCAGCGTAGGTCTAGCTGGTGCAGATACGCAGTATTTT
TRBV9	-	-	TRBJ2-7	CASSGGRGEQYF	TGTGCCAGCAGCGGTGGAAGGGGCGAGCAGTACTTC
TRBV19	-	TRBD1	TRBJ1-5	CASTGQGFEPQHF	TGTGCCAGTACCGGACAGGGTTTTGAGCCCCAGCATTTT
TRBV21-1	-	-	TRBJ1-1	CASWLGQGYTEAFF	TGTGCCAGCTGGTTAGGACAGGGGTACACTGAAGCTTTCTTT
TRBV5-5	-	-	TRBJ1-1	CASSLWQENTEAFF	TGTGCCAGCAGCTTGTGGCAGGAGAACACTGAAGCTTTCTTT
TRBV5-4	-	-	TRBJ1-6	CASSSYRTGNNSPLHF	TGTGCCAGCAGCTCCTACCGGACGGGGAATAATTCACCCCTCCACTTT
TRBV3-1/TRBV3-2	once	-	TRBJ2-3	CASTERGGTDTQYF	TGTGCCAGCACTGAAAGGGGCGGAACAGATACGCAGTATTTT
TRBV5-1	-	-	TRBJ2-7	CASRPLQGYEQYF	TGCGCCAGTAGACCTTTACAGGGCTACGAGCAGTACTTC
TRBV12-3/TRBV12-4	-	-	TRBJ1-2	CASSLRTYGYTF	TGTGCCAGCAGTCTCCGGACTTATGGCTACACCTTC
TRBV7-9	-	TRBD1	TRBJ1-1	CASSWGQSHTEAFF	TGTGCCAGCAGCTGGGGACAGAGCCACACTGAAGCTTTCTTT
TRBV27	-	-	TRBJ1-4	CASRTINEKLFF	TGTGCCAGCAGAACTATTAATGAAAAACTGTTTTTT
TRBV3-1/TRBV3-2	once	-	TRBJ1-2	CASSQDMRRVQGYGYTF	TGTGCCAGCAGCCAAGATATGAGGCGGGTACAAGGTTATGGCTACACCTTC